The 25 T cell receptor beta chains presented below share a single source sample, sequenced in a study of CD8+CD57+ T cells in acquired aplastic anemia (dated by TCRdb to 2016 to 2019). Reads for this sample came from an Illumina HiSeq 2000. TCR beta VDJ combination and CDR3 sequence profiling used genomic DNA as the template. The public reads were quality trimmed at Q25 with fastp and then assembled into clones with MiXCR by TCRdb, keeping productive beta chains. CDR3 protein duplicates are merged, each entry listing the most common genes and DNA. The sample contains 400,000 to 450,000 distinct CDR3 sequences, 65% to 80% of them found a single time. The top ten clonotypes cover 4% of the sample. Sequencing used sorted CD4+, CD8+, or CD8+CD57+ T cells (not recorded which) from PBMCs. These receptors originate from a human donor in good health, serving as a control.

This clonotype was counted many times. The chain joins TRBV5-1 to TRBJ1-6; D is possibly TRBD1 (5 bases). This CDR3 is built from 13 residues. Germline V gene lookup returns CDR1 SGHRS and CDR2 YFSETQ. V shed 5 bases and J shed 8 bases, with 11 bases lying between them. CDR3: CASRGDGDSPLHF. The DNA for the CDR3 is TGCGCCAGCAGAGGGGACGGCGATTCACCCCTCCACTTT.

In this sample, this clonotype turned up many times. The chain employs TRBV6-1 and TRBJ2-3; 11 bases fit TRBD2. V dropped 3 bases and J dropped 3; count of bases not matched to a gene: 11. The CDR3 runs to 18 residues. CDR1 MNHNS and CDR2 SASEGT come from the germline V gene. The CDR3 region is CASSDPILLAGVTDTQYF. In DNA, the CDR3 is TGTGCCAGCAGTGACCCGATTCTACTAGCGGGGGTGACAGATACGCAGTATTTT.

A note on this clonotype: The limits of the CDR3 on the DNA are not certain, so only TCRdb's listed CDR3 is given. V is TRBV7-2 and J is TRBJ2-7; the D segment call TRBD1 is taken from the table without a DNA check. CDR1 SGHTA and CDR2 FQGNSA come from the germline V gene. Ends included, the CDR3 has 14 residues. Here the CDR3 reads CASSFCNQPQHFGF.

In DNA, the CDR3 is TGTGCCAGCAGCTCCGCAGGACGGAAAGCGAAAGAGACCCAGTACTTC. It is translated as CASSSAGRKAKETQYF. This chain links TRBV5-8 with TRBJ2-5; unclear D gene. Looked up from germline, CDR1 is SGHTS and CDR2 is YDEGEE. The CDR3 totals 16 residues. The ends were cut back, 3 bases at V and 3 bases at J, with 18 bases in the middle.

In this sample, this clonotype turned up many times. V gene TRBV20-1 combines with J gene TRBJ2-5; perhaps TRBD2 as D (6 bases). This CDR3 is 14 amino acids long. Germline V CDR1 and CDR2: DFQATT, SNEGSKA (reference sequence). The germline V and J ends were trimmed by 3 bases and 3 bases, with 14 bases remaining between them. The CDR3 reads CSARRSSGEETQYF. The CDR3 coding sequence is TGCAGTGCTAGGAGGTCGTCGGGAGAAGAGACCCAGTACTTC.

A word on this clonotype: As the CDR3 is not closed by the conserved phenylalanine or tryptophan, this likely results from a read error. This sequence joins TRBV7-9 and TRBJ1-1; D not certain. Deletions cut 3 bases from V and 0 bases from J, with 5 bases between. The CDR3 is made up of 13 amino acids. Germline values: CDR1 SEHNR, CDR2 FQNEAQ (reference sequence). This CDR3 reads CASSFPLNTEAFL. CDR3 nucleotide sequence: TGTGCCAGCAGCTTCCCATTGAACACTGAAGCTTTCCTT.

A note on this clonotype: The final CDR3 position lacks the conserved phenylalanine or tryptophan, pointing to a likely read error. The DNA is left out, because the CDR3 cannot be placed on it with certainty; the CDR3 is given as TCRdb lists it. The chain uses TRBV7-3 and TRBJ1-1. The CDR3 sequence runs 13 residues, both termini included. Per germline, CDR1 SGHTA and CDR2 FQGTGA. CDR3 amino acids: CASSVVMSPEACH.

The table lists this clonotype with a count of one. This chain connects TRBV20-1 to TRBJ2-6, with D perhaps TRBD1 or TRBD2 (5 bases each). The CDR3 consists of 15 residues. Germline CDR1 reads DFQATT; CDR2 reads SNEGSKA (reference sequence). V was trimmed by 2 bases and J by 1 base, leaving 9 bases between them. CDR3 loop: CSARTGRSGANVLTF. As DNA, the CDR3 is TGCAGTGCTAGAACGGGGCGGTCTGGGGCCAACGTCCTGACTTTC.

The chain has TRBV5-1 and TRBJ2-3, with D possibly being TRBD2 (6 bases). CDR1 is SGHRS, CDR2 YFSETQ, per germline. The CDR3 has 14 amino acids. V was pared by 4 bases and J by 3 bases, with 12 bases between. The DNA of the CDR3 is TGCGCCAGCAGCCTATGGCGGGAAACAGATACGCAGTATTTT. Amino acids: CASSLWRETDTQYF. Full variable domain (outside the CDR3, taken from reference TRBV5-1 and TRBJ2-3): KAGVTQTPRYLIKTRGQQVTLSCSPISGHRSVSWYQQTPGQGLQFLFEYFSETQRNKGNFPGRFSGRQFSNSRSEMNVSTLELGDSALYLCASSLWRETDTQYFGPGTRLTVL.

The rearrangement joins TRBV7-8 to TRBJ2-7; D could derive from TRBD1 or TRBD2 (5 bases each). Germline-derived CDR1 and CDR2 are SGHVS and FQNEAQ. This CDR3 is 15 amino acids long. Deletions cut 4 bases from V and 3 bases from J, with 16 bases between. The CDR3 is CASSSNVWGSYEQYF. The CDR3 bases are TGTGCCAGCAGCTCTAACGTCTGGGGGAGCTACGAGCAGTACTTC.

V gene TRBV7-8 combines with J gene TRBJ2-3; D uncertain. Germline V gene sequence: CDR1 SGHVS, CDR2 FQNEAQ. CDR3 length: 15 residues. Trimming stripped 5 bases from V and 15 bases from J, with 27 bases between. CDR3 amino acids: CASSRRRILNYAYYF. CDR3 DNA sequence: TGTGCCAGCAGCCGCCGGCGTATCTTAAACTATGCCTACTATTTT. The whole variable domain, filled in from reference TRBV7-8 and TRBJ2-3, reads GAGVSQSPRYKVAKRGQDVALRCDPISGHVSLFWYQQALGQGPEFLTYFQNEAQLDKSGLPSDRFFAERPEGSVSTLKIQRTQQEDSAVYLCASSRRRILNYAYYFGPGTRLTVL.

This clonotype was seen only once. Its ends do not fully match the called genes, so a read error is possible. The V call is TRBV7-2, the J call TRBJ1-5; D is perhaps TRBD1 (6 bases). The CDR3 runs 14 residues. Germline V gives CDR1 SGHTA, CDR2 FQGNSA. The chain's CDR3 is CASTFPTGYNEQLF. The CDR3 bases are TGTGCCAGCACCTTCCCCACAGGGTACAATGAGCAGCTCTTT.

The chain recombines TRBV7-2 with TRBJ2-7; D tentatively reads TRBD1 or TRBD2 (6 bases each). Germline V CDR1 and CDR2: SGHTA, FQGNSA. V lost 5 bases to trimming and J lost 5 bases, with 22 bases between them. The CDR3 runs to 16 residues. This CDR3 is CASSLTGGQGRDEQYF. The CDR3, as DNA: TGTGCCAGCAGCCTCACTGGGGGGCAGGGTAGAGACGAGCAGTACTTC.

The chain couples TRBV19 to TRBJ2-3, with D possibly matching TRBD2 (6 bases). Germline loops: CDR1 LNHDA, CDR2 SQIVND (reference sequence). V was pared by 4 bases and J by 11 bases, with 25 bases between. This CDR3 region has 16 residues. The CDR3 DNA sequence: TGTGCCAGTAGTAGGCGGGGAAGCCGAGGCACAGTTAGGCAGTATTTT. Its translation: CASSRRGSRGTVRQYF.

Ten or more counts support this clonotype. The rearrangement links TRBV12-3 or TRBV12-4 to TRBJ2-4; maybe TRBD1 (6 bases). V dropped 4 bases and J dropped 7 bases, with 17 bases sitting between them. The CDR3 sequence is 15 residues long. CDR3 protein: CASSSREGVANIQYF. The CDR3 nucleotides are TGTGCCAGCAGTTCCCGTGAGGGGGTGGCGAACATTCAGTACTTC.

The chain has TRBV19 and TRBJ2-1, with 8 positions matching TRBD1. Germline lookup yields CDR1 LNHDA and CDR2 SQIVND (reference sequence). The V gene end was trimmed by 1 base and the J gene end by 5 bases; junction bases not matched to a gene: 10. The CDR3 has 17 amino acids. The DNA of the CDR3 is TGTGCCAGTAGTATAGCCAGGGACAGGACAGCCCACAATGAGCAGTTCTTC. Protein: CASSIARDRTAHNEQFF.

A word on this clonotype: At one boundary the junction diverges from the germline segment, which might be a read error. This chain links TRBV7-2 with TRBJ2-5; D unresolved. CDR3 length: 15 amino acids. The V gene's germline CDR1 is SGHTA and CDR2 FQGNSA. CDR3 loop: CASSLDKRTCNEEFF. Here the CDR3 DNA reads TGTGCCAGCAGCCTCGACAAGCGTACTTGCAATGAGGAGTTCTTC.

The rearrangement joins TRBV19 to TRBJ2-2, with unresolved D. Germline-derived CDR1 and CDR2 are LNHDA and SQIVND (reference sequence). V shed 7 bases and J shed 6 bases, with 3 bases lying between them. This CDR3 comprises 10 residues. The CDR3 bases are TGTGCCAGTACGTCCGGGGAGCTGTTTTTT. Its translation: CASTSGELFF.

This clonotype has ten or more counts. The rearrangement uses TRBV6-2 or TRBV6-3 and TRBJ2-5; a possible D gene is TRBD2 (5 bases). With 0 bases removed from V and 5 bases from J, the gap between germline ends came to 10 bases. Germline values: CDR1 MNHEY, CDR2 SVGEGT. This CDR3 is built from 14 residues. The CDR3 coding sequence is TGTGCCAGCAGTTACTCTCGGGATTTGGAGACCCAGTACTTC. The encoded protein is CASSYSRDLETQYF.

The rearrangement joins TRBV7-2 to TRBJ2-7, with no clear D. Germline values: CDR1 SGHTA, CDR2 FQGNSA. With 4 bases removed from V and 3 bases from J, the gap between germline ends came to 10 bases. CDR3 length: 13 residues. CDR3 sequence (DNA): TGTGCCAGCAGCTGGTCGGGCGGCTACGAGCAGTACTTC. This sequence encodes CASSWSGGYEQYF.

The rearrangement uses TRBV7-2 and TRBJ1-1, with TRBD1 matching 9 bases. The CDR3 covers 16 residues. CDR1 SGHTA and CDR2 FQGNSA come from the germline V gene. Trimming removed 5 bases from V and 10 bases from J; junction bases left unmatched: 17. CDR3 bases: TGTGCCAGCAGCCCCATGAGACAGGGGGTAAACGCTGCAGCTTTCTTT. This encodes CASSPMRQGVNAAAFF.

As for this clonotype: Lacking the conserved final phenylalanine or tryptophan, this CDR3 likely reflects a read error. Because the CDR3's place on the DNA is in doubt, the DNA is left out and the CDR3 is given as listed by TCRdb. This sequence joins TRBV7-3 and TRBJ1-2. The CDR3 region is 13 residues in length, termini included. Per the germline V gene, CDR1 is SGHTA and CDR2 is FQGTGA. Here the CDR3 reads CASSLDGLEETQY.

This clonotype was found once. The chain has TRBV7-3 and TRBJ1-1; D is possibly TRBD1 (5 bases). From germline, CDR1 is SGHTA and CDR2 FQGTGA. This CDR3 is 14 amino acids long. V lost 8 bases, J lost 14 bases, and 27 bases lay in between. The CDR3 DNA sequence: TGTGCCAGCCAACTAGGGGCCGAGAACACTAAATACTTCTTT. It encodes CASQLGAENTKYFF.

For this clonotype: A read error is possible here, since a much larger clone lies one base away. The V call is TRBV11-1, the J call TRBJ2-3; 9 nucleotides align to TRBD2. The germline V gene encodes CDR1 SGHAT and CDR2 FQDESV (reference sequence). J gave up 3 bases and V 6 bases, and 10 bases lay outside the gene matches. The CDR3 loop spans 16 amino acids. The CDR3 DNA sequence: TGTGCCAGCAGTTTACTAGTAGCGGGGGCTACAGATACGCAGTATTTT. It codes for CASSLLVAGATDTQYF. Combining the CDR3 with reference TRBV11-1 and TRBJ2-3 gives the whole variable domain EAEVAQSPRYKITEKSQAVAFWCDPISGHATLYWYRQILGQGPELLVQFQDESVVDDSQLPKDRFSAERLKGVDSTLKIQPAELGDSAMYLCASSLLVAGATDTQYFGPGTRLTVL.

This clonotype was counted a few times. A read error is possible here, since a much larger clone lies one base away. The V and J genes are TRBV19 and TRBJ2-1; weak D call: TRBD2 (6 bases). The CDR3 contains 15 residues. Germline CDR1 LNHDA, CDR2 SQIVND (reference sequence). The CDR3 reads CAGSTQGGSGNEQFF. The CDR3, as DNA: TGTGCCGGTAGTACGCAGGGAGGTAGTGGGAATGAGCAGTTCTTC.